Each of the 28 T cell receptor beta chains below was sequenced from the same sample in a study of PD-L1 blockade in urothelial cancer (dated by TCRdb to 2015 to 2018). Libraries came from the immunoSEQ multiplex PCR assay. As stored in TCRdb, this immuneACCESS dataset retains in-frame rearrangements with V and J assigned. A fraction of the clones does not appear; measured against another copy, unresolved V genes explain less than half of the discrepancy, and the remainder lacks a known reason. The sample table lists 50,000 to 55,000 clones, approximately 75% of them with a count of one. Roughly 3.6% of the sample is held by the ten biggest clonotypes. The input for sequencing was PBMCs, taken around atezolizumab (anti-PD-L1) treatment. These receptors all stem from a man aged 65-85 years with urothelial cancer.

In regard to this clone: Additional DNA sequences in this sample encode the identical CDR3. The chain couples TRBV19 to TRBJ2-7; D might be TRBD2 (5 bases). Trimming stripped 1 base from V and 5 bases from J, with 9 bases between. This CDR3 region has 13 residues. In germline, CDR1 is LNHDA, CDR2 SQIVND (reference sequence). The DNA for the CDR3 is TGTGCCAGTAGTATAGCAGACGGGGACGAGCAGTACTTC. Its protein is CASSIADGDEQYF.

The chain is built from TRBV11-2 and TRBJ2-1; weak D call: TRBD2 (5 bases). The CDR3 is made up of 13 amino acids. Germline V gene data show CDR1 as SGHAT and CDR2 as FQNNGV. Trimming removed 3 bases at V and 8 bases at J, with 11 bases between. The CDR3 here is CASSFNWRDEQFF. The DNA of the CDR3 is TGTGCCAGCAGCTTTAATTGGCGGGATGAGCAGTTCTTC.

The CDR3 sequence: CASGLSTTGTKNIQYF. CDR3 sequence (DNA): TGTGCTAGTGGTTTGTCCACGACAGGTACCAAAAACATTCAGTACTTC. The V and J genes are TRBV12-5 and TRBJ2-4, with D maybe TRBD1 (6 bases). Germline loops: CDR1 LGHNT, CDR2 FRNRAP. The CDR3 totals 16 residues. V was trimmed by 2 bases and J by 2 bases, leaving 13 bases between them. Filled out from reference TRBV12-5 and TRBJ2-4, the complete variable domain reads DARVTQTPRHKVTEMGQEVTMRCQPILGHNTVFWYRQTMMQGLELLAYFRNRAPLDDSGMPKDRFSAEMPDATLATLKIQPSEPRDSAVYFCASGLSTTGTKNIQYFGAGTRLSVL.

The gene calls are TRBV4-3 and TRBJ2-3, with D unclear. Looked up from germline, CDR1 is LGHNA and CDR2 is YSLEER. Trimming removed 4 bases from V and 8 bases from J, with 10 bases in between. The CDR3 is 12 amino acids. The CDR3 DNA follows: TGCGCCAGCAGCCCCGATTCGGTTACGCAGTATTTT. It is translated as CASSPDSVTQYF.

The rearrangement joins TRBV19 to TRBJ1-2, with 7 nucleotides matching TRBD1. Looked up from germline, CDR1 is LNHDA and CDR2 is SQIVND (reference sequence). This CDR3 region has 12 residues. With V trimmed by 5 bases and J by 8 bases, 5 bases remained unmatched. Here the CDR3 reads CASSPGTVGYTF. The CDR3 DNA follows: TGTGCCAGTAGTCCGGGGACAGTAGGCTACACCTTC.

This chain's CDR3 is CASSPAGLDYNEQFF. The CDR3 nucleotides read TGTGCCAGCAGCCCCGCGGGACTGGACTACAATGAGCAGTTCTTC. The chain couples TRBV7-3 to TRBJ2-1; a possible D gene is TRBD2 (6 bases). The CDR3 runs 15 residues. Deletions cut 5 bases from V and 3 bases from J, with 14 bases between. CDR1 SGHTA and CDR2 FQGTGA come from the germline V gene. Complete variable domain (other parts from reference TRBV7-3 and TRBJ2-1): GAGVSQTPSNKVTEKGKYVELRCDPISGHTALYWYRQSLGQGPEFLIYFQGTGAADDSGLPNDRFFAVRPEGSVSTLKIQRTERGDSAVYLCASSPAGLDYNEQFFGPGTRLTVL.

The chain links TRBV5-6 to TRBJ1-2; D remains ambiguous. This CDR3 region has 14 residues. V shed 7 bases and J shed 4 bases, with 17 bases lying between them. Per germline, CDR1 SGHDT and CDR2 YYEEEE. Here the CDR3 DNA reads TGTGCCAGCGGACTGCTCGGGGTAACCTATGGCTACACCTTC. The encoded protein is CASGLLGVTYGYTF.

This clone appeared many times. The chain uses TRBV5-1 and TRBJ2-7; perhaps TRBD1 as D (5 bases). CDR1 and CDR2 (germline): SGHRS, YFSETQ. V gave up 7 bases and J gave up 8 bases, with 19 bases separating them. The CDR3 contains 13 residues. Here the CDR3 reads CASSLGPDRKQYF. CDR3 DNA sequence: TGCGCCAGCTCGTTGGGGCCTGACAGAAAGCAGTACTTC.

The chain carries TRBV18 and TRBJ2-3; maybe TRBD1 (6 bases). Deletions cut 4 bases from V and 2 bases from J, with 10 bases between. The CDR3 is 14 residues long. The germline gives CDR1 KGHSH, CDR2 LQKENI. The CDR3: CASSQQGYTDTQYF. In nucleotides, the CDR3 is TGTGCCAGCTCACAACAGGGTTACACAGATACGCAGTATTTT.

V usage is TRBV27 and J usage is TRBJ1-6; 7 bases line up with TRBD1. Germline CDR1 and CDR2: MNHEY and SMNVEV (reference sequence). Trimming at V came to 2 bases and at J to 9 bases, leaving 4 bases not matched to a gene. The CDR3 consists of 14 residues. As DNA, the CDR3 is TGTGCCAGCAGTTTACGACAGGGCGGTTCACCCCTCCACTTT. Encoded protein: CASSLRQGGSPLHF.

This clone was counted between two and nine times. The genes are TRBV12-5 and TRBJ2-1, with a weak D call TRBD1 (6 bases). The V gene lost 6 bases and the J gene lost 7 bases, with 13 bases spanning the gap. Germline V lookup: CDR1 LGHNT, CDR2 FRNRAP. The length of the CDR3 is 13 residues. CDR3: CASGAGTLNEQFF. The CDR3 region has the DNA TGTGCTAGTGGGGCAGGGACATTAAATGAGCAGTTCTTC.

V is TRBV7-3 and J is TRBJ2-7; a weak D match, TRBD2 (6 bases). The CDR3 consists of 14 residues. Looked up from germline, CDR1 is SGHTA and CDR2 is FQGTGA. The V end lost 5 bases, the J end lost 5 bases, and 16 bases lay between the germline ends. The CDR3 spells CASSDRKGGDEQYF. The CDR3 coding sequence is TGTGCCAGCAGCGATCGCAAGGGAGGAGACGAGCAGTACTTC.

This chain connects TRBV6-5 to TRBJ1-1; D ambiguous. Trimming left V 10 bases short and J 0 bases short, with 9 bases between. Per germline, CDR1 MNHEY and CDR2 SVGAGI. The CDR3 extends over 12 amino acids. The CDR3 reads CATQSVNTEAFF. The DNA of the CDR3 is TGTGCCACCCAATCGGTGAACACTGAAGCTTTCTTT.

The chain employs TRBV5-5 and TRBJ2-7, with a tentative D call TRBD1 (5 bases). The V end was cut by 4 bases, the J end by 0 bases, with 14 bases between. The length of the CDR3 is 15 residues. Per the germline V gene, CDR1 is SGHKS and CDR2 is YYEKEE (reference sequence). CDR3 in DNA: TGTGCCAGCAGCCCTGCCACAGGCGCCTCCTACGAGCAGTACTTC. Translated, it gives CASSPATGASYEQYF.

The chain uses TRBV27 and TRBJ1-2, with TRBD1 identical over 9 bases. CDR3 size: 13 residues. V trimming: 6 bases; J trimming: 6 bases; junction bases outside the gene matches: 5. The germline gives CDR1 MNHEY, CDR2 SMNVEV (reference sequence). CDR3 sequence reads: CASSRGQGDGYTF. CDR3 DNA sequence: TGTGCCAGCAGCCGGGGACAGGGTGATGGCTACACCTTC.

This clone has only one observation. The J gene is TRBJ2-7, the V gene TRBV25-1; 9 bases match TRBD2. V lost 8 bases, J lost 1 base, and 9 bases stayed unmatched. The CDR3 contains 15 residues. Germline CDR1 MGHDK, CDR2 SYGVNS. CDR3 region: CASAINSGRSYEQYF. CDR3 coding DNA: TGTGCCAGCGCCATAAATAGCGGGAGATCCTACGAGCAGTACTTC.

The chain is built from TRBV19 and TRBJ2-3; D possibly corresponds to TRBD2 (6 bases). In germline, CDR1 is LNHDA, CDR2 SQIVND (reference sequence). V was pared by 5 bases and J by 3 bases, with 18 bases between. CDR3 length equals 16 residues. The CDR3 loop reads CASSPRDGKSTDTQYF. CDR3 sequence (DNA): TGTGCCAGTAGTCCGCGGGACGGAAAGAGTACAGATACGCAGTATTTT.

This chain joins TRBV18 and TRBJ1-1; D is unclear. Germline assignment: CDR1 KGHSH and CDR2 LQKENI. The V gene lost 2 bases and the J gene lost 6 bases, with 10 bases spanning the gap. This CDR3 region has 13 residues. The DNA for the CDR3 is TGTGCCAGCTCACCAGCTTGGAGTTCTGAAGCTTTCTTT. It encodes CASSPAWSSEAFF.

This clone was seen repeatedly, ten times or more. The V gene is TRBV5-4, the J gene TRBJ1-3; perhaps TRBD1 as D (6 bases). The CDR3 totals 16 residues. Germline V gene lookup returns CDR1 SGHNT and CDR2 YYREEE (reference sequence). V lost 4 bases and J lost 0, with 14 bases in between. This CDR3 reads CASSKGTPSSGNTIYF. The CDR3 DNA is TGTGCCAGCAGCAAAGGGACACCGAGCTCTGGAAACACCATATATTTT. Based on the CDR3 plus reference TRBV5-4 and TRBJ1-3, the full variable domain is ETGVTQSPTHLIKTRGQQVTLRCSSQSGHNTVSWYQQALGQGPQFIFQYYREEENGRGNFPPRFSGLQFPNYSSELNVNALELDDSALYLCASSKGTPSSGNTIYFGEGSWLTVV.

The chain joins TRBV7-9 to TRBJ1-1; 9 positions agree with TRBD1. V dropped 7 bases and J dropped 4; count of bases not matched to a gene: 16. CDR1 and CDR2 from the germline V gene are SEHNR and FQNEAQ (reference sequence). This CDR3 is built from 17 residues. The CDR3 loop is CASINFMGTGRSTEAFF. The CDR3 region has the DNA TGTGCCAGCATCAATTTTATGGGGACAGGGCGGAGCACTGAAGCTTTCTTT.

This clone was observed a single time. The chain combines TRBV2 with TRBJ2-5; possible D gene TRBD2, 6 bases. Germline V CDR1 and CDR2: SNHLY, FYNNEI. The CDR3 has 14 amino acids. The V end was cut by 8 bases, the J end by 4 bases, with 17 bases between. In DNA, the CDR3 is TGTGCCAGCGGGGCAGGGACTCGATCAGAGACCCAGTACTTC. Encoded protein: CASGAGTRSETQYF.

This chain connects TRBV11-3 to TRBJ2-3, with D maybe TRBD1 (6 bases). V dropped 7 bases and J dropped 3 bases, with 17 bases sitting between them. The CDR3 runs to 15 residues. Germline V gene data show CDR1 as SGHNT and CDR2 as YENEEA. The CDR3 protein is CASNLGQGRTDTQYF. In nucleotides, the CDR3 is TGTGCCAGCAACTTGGGGCAGGGGAGAACAGATACGCAGTATTTT.

A single count supports this clone. The V call is TRBV11-3, the J call TRBJ2-1, with 7 bases aligning to TRBD2. This CDR3 has 15 amino acids. V was clipped by 1 base and J by 5 bases; unmatched bases: 5. Germline V gene lookup returns CDR1 SGHNT and CDR2 YENEEA. This chain's CDR3 is CASSLAELAHNEQFF. The CDR3 DNA is TGTGCCAGCAGCTTAGCCGAACTAGCGCACAATGAGCAGTTCTTC.

This clone was seen a handful of times. The rearrangement joins TRBV7-6 to TRBJ1-1, with 7 nucleotides matching TRBD1. V was clipped by 1 base and J by 0 bases; unmatched bases: 2. The CDR3 totals 15 residues. Germline V gene lookup returns CDR1 SGHVS and CDR2 FNYEAQ. This chain's CDR3 is CASSLEGALNTEAFF. The CDR3 region has the DNA TGTGCCAGCAGCTTAGAGGGGGCCCTGAACACTGAAGCTTTCTTT.

The chain employs TRBV7-9 and TRBJ1-2, with no clear D. V was pared by 5 bases and J by 1 base, with 11 bases between. Germline lookup yields CDR1 SEHNR and CDR2 FQNEAQ (reference sequence). This CDR3 region has 14 residues. The CDR3 sequence: CASSPGSFNYGYTF. In DNA, the CDR3 is TGTGCCAGCAGCCCCGGGTCCTTTAACTATGGCTACACCTTC.

J is TRBJ2-7 and V is TRBV5-4; 13 bases align to TRBD2. The CDR3 is made up of 18 amino acids. V trimming: 4 bases; J trimming: 4 bases; junction bases outside the gene matches: 14. CDR1 SGHNT and CDR2 YYREEE come from the germline V gene (reference sequence). The CDR3 sequence is CASSPRKTSGGSAYEQYF. Written as DNA, the CDR3 is TGTGCCAGCAGCCCAAGGAAGACTAGCGGGGGGTCTGCGTACGAGCAGTACTTC.

The CDR3 nucleotides are TGTGCCAGCAGGGGGAGGGTGGGCACTGAAGCTTTCTTT. It translates to CASRGRVGTEAFF. The V and J genes are TRBV28 and TRBJ1-1; D is unresolved. Trimming took off 6 bases at V and 4 bases at J, with 12 bases between the two ends. The germline CDR1 and CDR2 sequences are MDHEN and SYDVKM. This CDR3 has 13 residues.

This rearrangement joins TRBV30 to TRBJ1-5; 7 nucleotides align to TRBD1. This CDR3 spans 13 amino acids. V was clipped by 3 bases and J by 6 bases; unmatched bases: 5. CDR1 is GTSNPN, CDR2 SVGIG, per germline (reference sequence). CDR3 region: CAWSRGEVQPQHF. For the CDR3, the DNA is TGTGCCTGGAGCAGGGGGGAGGTTCAGCCCCAGCATTTT. The full variable domain, with the rest looked up from reference TRBV30 and TRBJ1-5, is SQTIHQWPATLVQPVGSPLSLECTVEGTSNPNLYWYRQAAGRGLQLLFYSVGIGQISSEVPQNLSASRPQDRQFILSSKKLLLSDSGFYLCAWSRGEVQPQHFGDGTRLSIL.